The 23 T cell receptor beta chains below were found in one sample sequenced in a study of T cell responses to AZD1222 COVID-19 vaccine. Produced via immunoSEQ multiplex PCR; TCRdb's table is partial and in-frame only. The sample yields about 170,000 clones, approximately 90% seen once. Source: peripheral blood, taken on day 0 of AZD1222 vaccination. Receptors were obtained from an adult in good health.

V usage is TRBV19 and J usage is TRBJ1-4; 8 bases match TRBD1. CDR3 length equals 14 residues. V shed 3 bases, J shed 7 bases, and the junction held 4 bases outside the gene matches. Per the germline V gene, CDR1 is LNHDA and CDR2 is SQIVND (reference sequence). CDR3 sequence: CASSIGQGREKLFF. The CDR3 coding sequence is TGTGCCAGTAGTATCGGACAGGGCCGTGAAAAACTGTTTTTT. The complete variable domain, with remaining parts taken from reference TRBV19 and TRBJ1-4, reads DGGITQSPKYLFRKEGQNVTLSCEQNLNHDAMYWYRQDPGQGLRLIYYSQIVNDFQKGDIAEGYSVSREKKESFPLTVTSAQKNPTAFYLCASSIGQGREKLFFGSGTQLSVL.

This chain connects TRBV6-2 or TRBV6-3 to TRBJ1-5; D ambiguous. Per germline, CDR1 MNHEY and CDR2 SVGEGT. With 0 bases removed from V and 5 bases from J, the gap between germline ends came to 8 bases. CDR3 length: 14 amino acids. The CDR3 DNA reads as TGTGCCAGCAGTTACTCGGGGAGGGATCAGCCCCAGCATTTT. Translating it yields CASSYSGRDQPQHF.

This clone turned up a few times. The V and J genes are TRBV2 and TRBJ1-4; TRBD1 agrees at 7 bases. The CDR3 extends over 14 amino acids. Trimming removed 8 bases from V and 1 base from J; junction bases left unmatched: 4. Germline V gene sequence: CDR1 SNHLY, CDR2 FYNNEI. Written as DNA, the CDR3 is TGTGCCAGCCGAAGGGACAGAACTAATGAAAAACTGTTTTTT. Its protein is CASRRDRTNEKLFF.

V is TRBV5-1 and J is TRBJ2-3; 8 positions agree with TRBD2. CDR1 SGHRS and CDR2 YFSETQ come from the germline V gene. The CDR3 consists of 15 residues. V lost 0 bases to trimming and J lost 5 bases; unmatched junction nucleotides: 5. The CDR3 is CASSLAGGRIDTQYF. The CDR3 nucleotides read TGCGCCAGCAGCTTGGCGGGGGGGCGGATAGATACGCAGTATTTT.

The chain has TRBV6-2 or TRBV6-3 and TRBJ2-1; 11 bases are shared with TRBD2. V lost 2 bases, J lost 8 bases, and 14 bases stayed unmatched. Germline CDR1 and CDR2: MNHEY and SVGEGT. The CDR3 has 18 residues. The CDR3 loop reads CASSYLAGGSSSLYEQFF. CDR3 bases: TGTGCCAGCAGTTACCTAGCGGGGGGATCTTCCTCTCTCTATGAGCAGTTCTTC.

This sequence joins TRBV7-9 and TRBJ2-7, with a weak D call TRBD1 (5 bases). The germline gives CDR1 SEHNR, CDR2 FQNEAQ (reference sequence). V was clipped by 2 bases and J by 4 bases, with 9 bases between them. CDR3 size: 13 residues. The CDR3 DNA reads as TGTGCCAGCAGCTTACAGGGTGGGTACGAGCAGTACTTC. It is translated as CASSLQGGYEQYF.

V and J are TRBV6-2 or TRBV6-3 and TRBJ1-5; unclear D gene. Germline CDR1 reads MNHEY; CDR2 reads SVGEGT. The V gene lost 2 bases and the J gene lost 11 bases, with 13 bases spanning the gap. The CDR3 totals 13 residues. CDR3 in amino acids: CASSYTQANTQHF. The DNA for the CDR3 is TGTGCCAGCAGTTACACCCAAGCCAATACCCAGCATTTT.

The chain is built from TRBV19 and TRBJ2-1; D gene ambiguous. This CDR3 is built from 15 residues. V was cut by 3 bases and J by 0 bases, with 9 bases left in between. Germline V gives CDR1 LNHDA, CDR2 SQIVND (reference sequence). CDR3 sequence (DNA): TGTGCCAGTAGTATGGTCACCCCCTCCTACAATGAGCAGTTCTTC. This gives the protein CASSMVTPSYNEQFF. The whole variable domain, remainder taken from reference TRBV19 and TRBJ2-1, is DGGITQSPKYLFRKEGQNVTLSCEQNLNHDAMYWYRQDPGQGLRLIYYSQIVNDFQKGDIAEGYSVSREKKESFPLTVTSAQKNPTAFYLCASSMVTPSYNEQFFGPGTRLTVL.

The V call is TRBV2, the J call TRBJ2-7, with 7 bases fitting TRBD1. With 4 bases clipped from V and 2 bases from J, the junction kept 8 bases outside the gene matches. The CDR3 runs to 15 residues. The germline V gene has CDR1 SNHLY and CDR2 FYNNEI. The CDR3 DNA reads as TGTGCCAGCAGTGTCGTCCGGGACAGAACCTACGAGCAGTACTTC. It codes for CASSVVRDRTYEQYF.

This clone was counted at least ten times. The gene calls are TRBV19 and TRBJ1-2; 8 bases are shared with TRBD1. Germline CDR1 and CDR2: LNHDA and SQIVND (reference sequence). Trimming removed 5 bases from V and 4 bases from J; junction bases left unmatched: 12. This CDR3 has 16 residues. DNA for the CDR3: TGTGCCAGTAGTCCGGGGCAGGGGGCCCATGGCTATGGCTACACCTTC. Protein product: CASSPGQGAHGYGYTF.

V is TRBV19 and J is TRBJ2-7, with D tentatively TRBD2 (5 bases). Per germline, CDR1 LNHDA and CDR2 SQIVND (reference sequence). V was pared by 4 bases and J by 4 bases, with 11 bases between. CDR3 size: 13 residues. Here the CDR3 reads CASSNGLRYEQYF. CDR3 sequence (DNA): TGTGCCAGTAGTAATGGACTGCGGTACGAGCAGTACTTC.

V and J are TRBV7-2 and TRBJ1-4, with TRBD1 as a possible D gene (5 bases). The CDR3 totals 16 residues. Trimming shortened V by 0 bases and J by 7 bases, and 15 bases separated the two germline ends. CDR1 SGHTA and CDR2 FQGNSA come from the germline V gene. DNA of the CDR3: TGTGCCAGCAGCTTAGCTGCAGGGAGGGATGTTGAAAAACTGTTTTTT. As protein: CASSLAAGRDVEKLFF.

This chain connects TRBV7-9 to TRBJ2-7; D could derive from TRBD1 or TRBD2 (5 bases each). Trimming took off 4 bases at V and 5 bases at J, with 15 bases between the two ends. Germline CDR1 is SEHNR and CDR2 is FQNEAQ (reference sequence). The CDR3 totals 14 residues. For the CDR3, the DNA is TGTGCCAGCAGCTGGGGGACCGTGATGGACGAGCAGTACTTC. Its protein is CASSWGTVMDEQYF.

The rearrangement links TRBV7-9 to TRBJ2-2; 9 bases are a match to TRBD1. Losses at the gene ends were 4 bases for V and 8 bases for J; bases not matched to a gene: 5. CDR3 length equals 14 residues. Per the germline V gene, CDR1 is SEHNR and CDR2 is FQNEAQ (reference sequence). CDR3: CASSSHRGPGELFF. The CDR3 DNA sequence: TGTGCCAGCAGCTCCCACAGGGGGCCTGGGGAGCTGTTTTTT.

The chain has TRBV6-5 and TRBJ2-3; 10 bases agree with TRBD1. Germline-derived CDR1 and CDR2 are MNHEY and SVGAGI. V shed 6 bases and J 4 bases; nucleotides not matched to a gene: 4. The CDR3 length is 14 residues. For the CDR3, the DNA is TGTGCCAGCAGCCTCGGGACAGGGGCAGATACGCAGTATTTT. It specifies CASSLGTGADTQYF.

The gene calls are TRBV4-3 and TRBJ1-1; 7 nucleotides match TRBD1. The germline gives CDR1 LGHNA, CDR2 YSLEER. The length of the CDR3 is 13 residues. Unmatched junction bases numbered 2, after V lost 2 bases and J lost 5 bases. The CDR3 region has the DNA TGCGCCAGCAGCCAAATACAGGGGACTGAAGCTTTCTTT. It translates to CASSQIQGTEAFF.

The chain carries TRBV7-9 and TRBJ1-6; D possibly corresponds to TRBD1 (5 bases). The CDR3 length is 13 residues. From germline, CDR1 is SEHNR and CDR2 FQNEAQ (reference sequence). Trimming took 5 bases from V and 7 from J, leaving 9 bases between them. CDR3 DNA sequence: TGTGCCAGCAGCGCCCGACAGAATTCACCCCTCCACTTT. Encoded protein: CASSARQNSPLHF.

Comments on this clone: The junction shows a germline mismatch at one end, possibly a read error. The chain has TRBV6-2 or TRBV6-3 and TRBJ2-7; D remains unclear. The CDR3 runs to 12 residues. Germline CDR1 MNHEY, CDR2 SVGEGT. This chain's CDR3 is CASRYYGDEQYF. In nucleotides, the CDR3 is TGTGCCAGCAGATACTATGGGGACGAGCAGTACTTC.

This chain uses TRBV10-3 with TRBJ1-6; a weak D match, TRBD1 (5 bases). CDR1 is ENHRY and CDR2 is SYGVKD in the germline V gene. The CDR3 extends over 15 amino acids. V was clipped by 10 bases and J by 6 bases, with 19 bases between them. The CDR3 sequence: CASQARGEGNSPLHF. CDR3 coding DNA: TGTGCCAGCCAGGCCCGGGGGGAGGGTAATTCACCCCTCCACTTT.

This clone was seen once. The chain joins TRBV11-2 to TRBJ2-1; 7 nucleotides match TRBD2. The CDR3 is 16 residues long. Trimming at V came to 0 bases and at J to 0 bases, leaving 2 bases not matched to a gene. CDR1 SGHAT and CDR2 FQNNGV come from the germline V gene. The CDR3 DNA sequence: TGTGCCAGCAGCTTAGATGGACTAGGCTCCTACAATGAGCAGTTCTTC. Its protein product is CASSLDGLGSYNEQFF.

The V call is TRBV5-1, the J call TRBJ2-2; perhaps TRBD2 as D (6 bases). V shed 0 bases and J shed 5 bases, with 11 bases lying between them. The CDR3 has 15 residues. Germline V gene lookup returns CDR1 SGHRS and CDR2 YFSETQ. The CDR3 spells CASSLEGGVTGELFF. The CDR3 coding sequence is TGCGCCAGCAGCTTGGAAGGCGGGGTGACCGGGGAGCTGTTTTTT.

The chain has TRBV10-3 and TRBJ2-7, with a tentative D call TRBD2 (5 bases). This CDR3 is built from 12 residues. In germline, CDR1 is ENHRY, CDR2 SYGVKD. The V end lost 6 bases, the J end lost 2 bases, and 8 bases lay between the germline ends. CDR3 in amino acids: CAIRTGAYEQYF. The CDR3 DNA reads TGTGCCATCAGGACCGGGGCCTACGAGCAGTACTTC.

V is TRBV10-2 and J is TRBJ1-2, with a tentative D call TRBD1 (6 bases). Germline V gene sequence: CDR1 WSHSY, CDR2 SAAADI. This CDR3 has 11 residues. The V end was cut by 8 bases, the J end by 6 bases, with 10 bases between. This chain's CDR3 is CASGEGDGYTF. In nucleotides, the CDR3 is TGCGCCAGCGGGGAGGGGGATGGCTACACCTTC.